This entry lists 18 T cell receptor beta chains sequenced from one sample in a study of cytomegalovirus exposure and HLA in healthy donors. With 60 Vbeta and 13 Jbeta primers, the PCR was carried out. TCRdb's copy holds only in-frame clones and misses some; the assay was immunoSEQ multiplex PCR. The table lists 90,000 to 120,000 clones, nearly 80% of them singletons. Sequencing input: PBMCs. The receptors shown here come from a man in his fifties or sixties in good health and CMV-seropositive.

The chain links TRBV28 to TRBJ2-5, with unresolved D. The CDR3 loop spans 10 amino acids. The germline V gene encodes CDR1 MDHEN and CDR2 SYDVKM. Trimming took off 4 bases at V and 8 bases at J, with 5 bases between the two ends. CDR3 nucleotides: TGTGCCAGCAGTTCCTTAACCCAGTACTTC. Protein: CASSSLTQYF.

The chain employs TRBV7-9 and TRBJ2-5, with TRBD1 as a possible D gene (5 bases). V shed 3 bases and J shed 5 bases, with 22 bases lying between them. Germline V CDR1 and CDR2: SEHNR, FQNEAQ (reference sequence). The CDR3 runs to 17 residues. The CDR3 DNA sequence: TGTGCCAGCAGCTTGTTAGGTGGCAGGGTGTTATCGGAGACCCAGTACTTC. This encodes CASSLLGGRVLSETQYF.

The chain combines TRBV18 with TRBJ2-7; 8 positions agree with TRBD1. CDR1 is KGHSH, CDR2 LQKENI, per germline. The CDR3 is 15 residues long. Trimming removed 2 bases from V and 3 bases from J; junction bases left unmatched: 6. Written as DNA, the CDR3 is TGTGCCAGCTCACCAAGTCAGGGGGCTAACTACGAGCAGTACTTC. Encoded protein: CASSPSQGANYEQYF.

The V and J genes are TRBV11-2 and TRBJ2-5; 9 positions match TRBD1. TRBJ2-7 explains the end of the DNA better; the J call may be wrong. The CDR3 spans 15 residues. Per germline, CDR1 SGHAT and CDR2 FQNNGV. The CDR3 is CASSLKTGGWYEQYF. Here the CDR3 DNA reads TGTGCCAGCAGCTTAAAGACAGGGGGTTGGTACGAGCAGTACTTC.

The CDR3 loop reads CASSRSSGSSYEQYF. The DNA for the CDR3 is TGTGCCAGCAGCCGCTCTAGTGGAAGCTCCTACGAGCAGTACTTC. The chain uses TRBV6-5 and TRBJ2-7; D gene ambiguous. The CDR3 runs 15 residues. The germline CDR1 and CDR2 sequences are MNHEY and SVGAGI. Trimming cost V 6 bases and J 0 bases, with 15 bases left between them.

This clone came up once. V usage is TRBV10-3 and J usage is TRBJ1-1; 9 bases are shared with TRBD1. J gave up 6 bases and V 6 bases, and 5 bases lay outside the gene matches. Germline loops: CDR1 ENHRY, CDR2 SYGVKD. The length of the CDR3 is 13 residues. The CDR3 is CAIRGRTGAEAFF. CDR3 bases: TGTGCCATCAGAGGACGGACAGGGGCTGAAGCTTTCTTT.

The chain carries TRBV6-4 and TRBJ2-7; a possible D gene is TRBD1 (5 bases). V lost 5 bases, J lost 0 bases, and 14 bases lay in between. The germline V gene encodes CDR1 MRHNA and CDR2 SNTAGT. This CDR3 comprises 15 residues. The CDR3: CASSFGIDSSYEQYF. CDR3 coding DNA: TGTGCCAGCAGTTTTGGGATTGACAGCTCCTACGAGCAGTACTTC.

The chain links TRBV5-5 to TRBJ2-7; unclear D gene. From germline, CDR1 is SGHKS and CDR2 YYEKEE (reference sequence). The CDR3 is made up of 15 amino acids. The V end lost 0 bases, the J end lost 0 bases, and 10 bases lay between the germline ends. In DNA, the CDR3 is TGTGCCAGCAGCTTGGGTGCAGCGAGCTCCTACGAGCAGTACTTC. This encodes CASSLGAASSYEQYF. Full variable domain (remainder filled in from reference TRBV5-5 and TRBJ2-7): DAGVTQSPTHLIKTRGQQVTLRCSPISGHKSVSWYQQVLGQGPQFIFQYYEKEERGRGNFPDRFSARQFPNYSSELNVNALLLGDSALYLCASSLGAASSYEQYFGPGTRLTVT.

The chain links TRBV7-9 to TRBJ2-3; 11 bases agree with TRBD2. The CDR3 runs 18 residues. CDR1 is SEHNR, CDR2 FQNEAQ, per germline (reference sequence). The ends lost 3 bases at V and 2 bases at J; junction bases unmatched: 10. CDR3 sequence reads: CASSLGLAGGQITDTQYF. In DNA, the CDR3 is TGTGCCAGCAGCTTGGGGCTAGCGGGGGGACAGATCACAGATACGCAGTATTTT. The entire variable domain, with the rest obtained from reference TRBV7-9 and TRBJ2-3, is as follows: DTGVSQNPRHKITKRGQNVTFRCDPISEHNRLYWYRQTLGQGPEFLTYFQNEAQLEKSRLLSDRFSAERPKGSFSTLEIQRTEQGDSAMYLCASSLGLAGGQITDTQYFGPGTRLTVL.

This clone was seen more than once but under ten times. The chain joins TRBV11-2 to TRBJ2-3; D may be TRBD2 (5 bases). Germline V gives CDR1 SGHAT, CDR2 FQNNGV. The CDR3 totals 14 residues. V was cut by 5 bases and J by 6 bases, with 15 bases left in between. CDR3 sequence (DNA): TGTGCCAGCAGCCCTCCGGGGAGAAAGGATACGCAGTATTTT. This encodes CASSPPGRKDTQYF.

This clone was seen only once. The V call is TRBV27, the J call TRBJ1-5; 8 nucleotides agree with TRBD1. Per germline, CDR1 MNHEY and CDR2 SMNVEV (reference sequence). After removal of 3 bases from V and 2 bases from J, the junction contained 12 bases not matched to a gene. This CDR3 spans 18 amino acids. Here the CDR3 DNA reads TGTGCCAGCAGTTTTTCTAAGACAGGGGTTGTCGGCAATCAGCCCCAGCATTTT. Translating gives CASSFSKTGVVGNQPQHF.

The chain joins TRBV6-1 to TRBJ2-7, with 11 positions matching TRBD2. The CDR3 spans 16 residues. After removal of 3 bases from V and 0 bases from J, the junction contained 4 bases not matched to a gene. CDR1 is MNHNS and CDR2 is SASEGT in the germline V gene. The CDR3 loop is CASSDFGLAGSYEQYF. DNA of the CDR3: TGTGCCAGCAGTGACTTCGGACTAGCGGGCTCCTACGAGCAGTACTTC.

V is TRBV10-3 and J is TRBJ1-2; 9 bases line up with TRBD1. J gave up 5 bases and V 5 bases, and 3 bases lay outside the gene matches. CDR3 size: 13 residues. CDR1 is ENHRY and CDR2 is SYGVKD in the germline V gene. Here the CDR3 DNA reads TGTGCCATCAGTTCGGACAGGGGTTATGGCTACACCTTC. It yields the protein CAISSDRGYGYTF.

As concerns this clone: The junction does not match germline at one end; this may be a read error. The chain combines TRBV18 with TRBJ2-2, with D tentatively TRBD1 (7 bases). Germline V lookup: CDR1 KGHSH, CDR2 LQKENI. This CDR3 comprises 15 residues. The CDR3 coding sequence is TGTGCCAGCTCACCAGCCAGGGGGGATACCGGGGAGCTGGTTTTT. It yields the protein CASSPARGDTGELVF.

Only a few counts were recorded for this clone. The V call is TRBV5-1, the J call TRBJ2-2; 8 positions match TRBD1. The CDR3 spans 15 residues. Germline V gene lookup returns CDR1 SGHRS and CDR2 YFSETQ. V shed 0 bases and J 5 bases; nucleotides not matched to a gene: 3. The CDR3, as DNA: TGCGCCAGCAGCTTGGGGGACAGGCCAACCGGGGAGCTGTTTTTT. It codes for CASSLGDRPTGELFF.

The CDR3 here is CASSLGLAGGPRAAYF. The CDR3 DNA is TGTGCCAGCAGCTTGGGACTAGCGGGGGGTCCCCGAGCCGCGTACTTC. This chain joins TRBV5-8 and TRBJ2-7; 13 bases map to TRBD2. V dropped 0 bases and J dropped 12; count of bases not matched to a gene: 12. Germline V gene lookup returns CDR1 SGHTS and CDR2 YDEGEE. The CDR3 sequence is 16 residues long.

The chain recombines TRBV19 with TRBJ1-2; maybe TRBD1 (5 bases). Looked up from germline, CDR1 is LNHDA and CDR2 is SQIVND (reference sequence). This CDR3 comprises 12 residues. Trimming stripped 10 bases from V and 5 bases from J, with 14 bases between. CDR3 loop: CATNMGLYGYTF. CDR3 nucleotide sequence: TGTGCCACAAACATGGGGCTGTATGGCTACACCTTC.

This chain connects TRBV27 to TRBJ1-2; 11 nucleotides align to TRBD1. This CDR3 comprises 14 residues. V shed 5 bases and J 4 bases; nucleotides not matched to a gene: 3. From germline, CDR1 is MNHEY and CDR2 SMNVEV (reference sequence). CDR3 sequence: CASSAGQGGYGYTF. CDR3 coding DNA: TGTGCCAGCAGTGCGGGACAGGGGGGCTATGGCTACACCTTC.